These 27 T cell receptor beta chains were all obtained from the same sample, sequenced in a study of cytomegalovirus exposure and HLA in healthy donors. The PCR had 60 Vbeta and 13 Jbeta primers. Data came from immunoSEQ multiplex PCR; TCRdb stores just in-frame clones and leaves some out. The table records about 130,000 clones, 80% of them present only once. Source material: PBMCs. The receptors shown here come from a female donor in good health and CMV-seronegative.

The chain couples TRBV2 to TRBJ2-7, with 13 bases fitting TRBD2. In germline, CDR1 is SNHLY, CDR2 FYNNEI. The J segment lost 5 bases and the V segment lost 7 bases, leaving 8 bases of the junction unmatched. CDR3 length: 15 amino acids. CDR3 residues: CASIGPGLAGDEQYF. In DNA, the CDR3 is TGTGCCAGCATTGGGCCCGGACTAGCGGGAGACGAGCAGTACTTC.

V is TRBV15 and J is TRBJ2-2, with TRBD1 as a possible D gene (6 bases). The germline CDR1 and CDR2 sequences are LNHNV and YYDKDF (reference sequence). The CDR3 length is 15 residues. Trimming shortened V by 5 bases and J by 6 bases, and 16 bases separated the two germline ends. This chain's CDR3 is CATSDRLQGPGELFF. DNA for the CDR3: TGTGCCACCAGCGACCGGTTACAGGGTCCCGGGGAGCTGTTTTTT.

The CDR3 sequence is CATSRVTGASGANVLTF. CDR3 nucleotides: TGTGCCACCAGCAGAGTAACAGGGGCCTCTGGGGCCAACGTCCTGACTTTC. The chain combines TRBV15 with TRBJ2-6; 7 nucleotides match TRBD1. The CDR3 runs to 17 residues. V lost 1 base to trimming and J lost 0 bases; unmatched junction nucleotides: 3. Looked up from germline, CDR1 is LNHNV and CDR2 is YYDKDF (reference sequence).

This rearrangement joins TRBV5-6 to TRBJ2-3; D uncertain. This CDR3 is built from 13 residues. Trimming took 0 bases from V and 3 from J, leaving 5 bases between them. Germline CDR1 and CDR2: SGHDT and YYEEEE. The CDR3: CASSLGTTDTQYF. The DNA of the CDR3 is TGTGCCAGCAGCTTGGGTACAACAGATACGCAGTATTTT. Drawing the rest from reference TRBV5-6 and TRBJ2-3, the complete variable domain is DAGVTQSPTHLIKTRGQQVTLRCSPKSGHDTVSWYQQALGQGPQFIFQYYEEEERQRGNFPDRFSGHQFPNYSSELNVNALLLGDSALYLCASSLGTTDTQYFGPGTRLTVL.

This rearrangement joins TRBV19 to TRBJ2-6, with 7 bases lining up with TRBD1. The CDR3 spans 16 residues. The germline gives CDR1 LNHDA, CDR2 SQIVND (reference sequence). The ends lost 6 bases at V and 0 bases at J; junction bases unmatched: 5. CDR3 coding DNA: TGTGCCAGTAGCGCACAGGGGAGCTCTGGGGCCAACGTCCTGACTTTC. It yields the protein CASSAQGSSGANVLTF.

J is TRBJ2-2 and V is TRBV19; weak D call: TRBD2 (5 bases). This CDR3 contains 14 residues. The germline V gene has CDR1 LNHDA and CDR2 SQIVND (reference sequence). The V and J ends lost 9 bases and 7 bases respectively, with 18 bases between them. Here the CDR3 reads CASGNLGWSGELFF. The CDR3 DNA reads TGTGCCAGCGGGAACCTCGGGTGGAGCGGGGAGCTGTTTTTT. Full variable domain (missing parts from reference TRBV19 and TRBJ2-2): DGGITQSPKYLFRKEGQNVTLSCEQNLNHDAMYWYRQDPGQGLRLIYYSQIVNDFQKGDIAEGYSVSREKKESFPLTVTSAQKNPTAFYLCASGNLGWSGELFFGEGSRLTVL.

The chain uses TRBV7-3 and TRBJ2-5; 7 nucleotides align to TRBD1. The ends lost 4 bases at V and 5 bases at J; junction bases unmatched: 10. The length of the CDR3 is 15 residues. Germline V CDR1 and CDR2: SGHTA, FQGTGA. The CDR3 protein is CASSSPTTGDETQYF. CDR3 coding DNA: TGTGCCAGCAGCTCCCCTACAACAGGGGACGAGACCCAGTACTTC.

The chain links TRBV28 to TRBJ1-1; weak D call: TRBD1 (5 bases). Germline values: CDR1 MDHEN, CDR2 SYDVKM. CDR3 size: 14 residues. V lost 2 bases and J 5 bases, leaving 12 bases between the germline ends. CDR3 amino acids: CASSLPDGGTEAFF. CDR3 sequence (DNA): TGTGCCAGCAGTTTACCGGACGGGGGGACTGAAGCTTTCTTT.

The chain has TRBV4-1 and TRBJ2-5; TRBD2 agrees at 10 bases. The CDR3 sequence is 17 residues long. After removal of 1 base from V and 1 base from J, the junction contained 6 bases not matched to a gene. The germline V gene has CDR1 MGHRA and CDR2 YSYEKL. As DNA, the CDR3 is TGCGCCAGCAGCCAAGGTTGGACTAGCGGTACCCAAGAGACCCAGTACTTC. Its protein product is CASSQGWTSGTQETQYF.

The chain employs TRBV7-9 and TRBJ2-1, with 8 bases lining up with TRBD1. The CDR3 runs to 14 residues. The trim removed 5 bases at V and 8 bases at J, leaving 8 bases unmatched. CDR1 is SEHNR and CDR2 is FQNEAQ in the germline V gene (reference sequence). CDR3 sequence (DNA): TGTGCCAGCAGCCCAGGACAGGGTGGGCATGAGCAGTTCTTC. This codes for CASSPGQGGHEQFF.

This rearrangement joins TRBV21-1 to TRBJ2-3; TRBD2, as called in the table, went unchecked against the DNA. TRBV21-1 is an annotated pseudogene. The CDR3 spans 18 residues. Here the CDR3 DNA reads TGTGCCAGCAGCAAAGTAGGGGGACTAGCGGGAGCGGTAGATACGCAGTATTTT. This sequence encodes CASSKVGGLAGAVDTQYF.

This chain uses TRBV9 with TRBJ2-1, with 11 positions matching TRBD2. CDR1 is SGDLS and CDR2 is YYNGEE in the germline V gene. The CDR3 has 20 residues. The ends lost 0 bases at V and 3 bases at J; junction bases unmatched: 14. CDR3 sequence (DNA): TGTGCCAGCAGCGTAGAGTCGTGGCCCGGGACTAGCGGCCTCTACAATGAGCAGTTCTTC. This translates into CASSVESWPGTSGLYNEQFF.

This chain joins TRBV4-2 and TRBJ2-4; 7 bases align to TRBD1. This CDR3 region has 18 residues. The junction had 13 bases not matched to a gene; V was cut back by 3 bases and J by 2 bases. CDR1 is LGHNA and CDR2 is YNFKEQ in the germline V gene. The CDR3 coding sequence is TGTGCCAGCAGCCAGTTGGGACAGAGAAAAAAGTCCAAAAACATTCAGTACTTC. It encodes CASSQLGQRKKSKNIQYF.

The CDR3 protein is CASSEEGAGNSYEQYF. The CDR3 coding sequence is TGTGCCAGCAGTGAAGAGGGGGCAGGGAATTCCTACGAGCAGTACTTC. This sequence joins TRBV2 and TRBJ2-7; 7 bases line up with TRBD1. V gave up 1 base and J gave up 1 base; unmatched junction bases: 7. The CDR3 loop spans 16 amino acids. Germline V CDR1 and CDR2: SNHLY, FYNNEI.

CDR3 bases: TGTGCCAGCAGTTTCGAGGGACAGTTGGCAGATACGCAGTATTTT. This translates into CASSFEGQLADTQYF. The V and J genes are TRBV7-3 and TRBJ2-3; TRBD1 matches at 7 bases. CDR1 and CDR2 (germline): SGHTA, FQGTGA. The CDR3 is 15 residues long. The junction had 10 bases not matched to a gene; V was cut back by 6 bases and J by 4 bases.

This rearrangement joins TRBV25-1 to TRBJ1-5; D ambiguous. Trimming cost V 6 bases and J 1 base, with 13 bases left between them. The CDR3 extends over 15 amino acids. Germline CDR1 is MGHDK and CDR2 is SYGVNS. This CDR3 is CASRSPGGSNQPQHF. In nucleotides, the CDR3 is TGTGCCAGCAGAAGCCCTGGCGGGAGCAATCAGCCCCAGCATTTT.

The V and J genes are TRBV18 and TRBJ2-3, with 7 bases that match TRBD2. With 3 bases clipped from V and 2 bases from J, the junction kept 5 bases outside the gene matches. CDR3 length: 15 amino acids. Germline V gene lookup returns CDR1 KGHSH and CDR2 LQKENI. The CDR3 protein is CASSPQRGNTDTQYF. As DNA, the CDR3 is TGTGCCAGCTCACCCCAGCGGGGTAACACAGATACGCAGTATTTT.

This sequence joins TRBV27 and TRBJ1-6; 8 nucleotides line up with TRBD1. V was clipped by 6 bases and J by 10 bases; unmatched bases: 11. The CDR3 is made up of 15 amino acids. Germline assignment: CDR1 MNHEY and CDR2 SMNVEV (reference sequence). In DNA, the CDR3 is TGTGCCAGCAGGCCGGCGGACAGGGTAGGGTCACCCCTCCACTTT. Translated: CASRPADRVGSPLHF.

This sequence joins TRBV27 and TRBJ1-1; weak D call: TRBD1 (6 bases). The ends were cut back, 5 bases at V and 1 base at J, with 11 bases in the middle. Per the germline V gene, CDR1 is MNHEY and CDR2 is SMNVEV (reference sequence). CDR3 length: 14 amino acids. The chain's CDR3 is CASSPQTGNTEAFF. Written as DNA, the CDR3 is TGTGCCAGCAGTCCTCAGACAGGGAACACTGAAGCTTTCTTT.

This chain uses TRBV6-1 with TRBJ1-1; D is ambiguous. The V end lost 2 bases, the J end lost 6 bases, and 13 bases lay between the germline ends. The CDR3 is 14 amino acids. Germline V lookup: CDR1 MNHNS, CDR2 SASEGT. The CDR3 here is CASSENPFVPEAFF. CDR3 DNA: TGTGCCAGCAGTGAAAATCCCTTTGTTCCTGAAGCTTTCTTT.

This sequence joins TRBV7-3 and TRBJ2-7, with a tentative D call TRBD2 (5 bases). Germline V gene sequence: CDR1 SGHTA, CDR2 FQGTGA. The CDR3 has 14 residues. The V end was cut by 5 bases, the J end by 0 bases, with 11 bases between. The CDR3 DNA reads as TGTGCCAGCAGCCCGCCCGGGGTCTCCTACGAGCAGTACTTC. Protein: CASSPPGVSYEQYF.

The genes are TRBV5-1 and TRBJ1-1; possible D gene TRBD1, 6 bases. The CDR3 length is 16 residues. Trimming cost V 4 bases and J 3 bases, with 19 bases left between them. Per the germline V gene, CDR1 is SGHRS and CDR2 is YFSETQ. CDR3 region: CASSKTTRGMDTEAFF. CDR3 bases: TGCGCCAGCAGCAAAACGACAAGGGGGATGGACACTGAAGCTTTCTTT.

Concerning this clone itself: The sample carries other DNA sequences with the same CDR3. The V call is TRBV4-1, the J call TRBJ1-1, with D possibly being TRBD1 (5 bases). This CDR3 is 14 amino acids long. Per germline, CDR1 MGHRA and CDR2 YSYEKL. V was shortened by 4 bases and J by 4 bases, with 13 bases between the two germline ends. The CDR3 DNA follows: TGCGCCAGCAGCCGACGGGGGGTAGGCACTGAAGCTTTCTTT. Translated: CASSRRGVGTEAFF.

CDR3 in amino acids: CASSEGQTYNEQFF. The CDR3 DNA is TGTGCCAGCAGTGAAGGCCAGACATACAATGAGCAGTTCTTC. This chain connects TRBV2 to TRBJ2-1; D is uncertain. The CDR3 contains 14 residues. V gave up 1 base and J gave up 4 bases, with 8 bases separating them. From germline, CDR1 is SNHLY and CDR2 FYNNEI. The full variable domain, rest sourced from reference TRBV2 and TRBJ2-1, is EPEVTQTPSHQVTQMGQEVILRCVPISNHLYFYWYRQILGQKVEFLVSFYNNEISEKSEIFDDQFSVERPDGSNFTLKIRSTKLEDSAMYFCASSEGQTYNEQFFGPGTRLTVL.

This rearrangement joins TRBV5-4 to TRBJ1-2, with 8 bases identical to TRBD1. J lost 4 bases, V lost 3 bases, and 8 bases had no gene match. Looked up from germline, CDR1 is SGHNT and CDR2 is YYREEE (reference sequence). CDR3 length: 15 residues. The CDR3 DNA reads TGTGCCAGCAGCTATCAGGGGGCAGAGTCCTATGGCTACACCTTC. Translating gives CASSYQGAESYGYTF.

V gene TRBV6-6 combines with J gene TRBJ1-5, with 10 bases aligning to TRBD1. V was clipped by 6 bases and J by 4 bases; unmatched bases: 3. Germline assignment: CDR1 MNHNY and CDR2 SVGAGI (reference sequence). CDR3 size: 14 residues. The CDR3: CASSPGQGNQPQHF. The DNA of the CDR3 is TGTGCCAGCAGCCCGGGACAGGGGAATCAGCCCCAGCATTTT.

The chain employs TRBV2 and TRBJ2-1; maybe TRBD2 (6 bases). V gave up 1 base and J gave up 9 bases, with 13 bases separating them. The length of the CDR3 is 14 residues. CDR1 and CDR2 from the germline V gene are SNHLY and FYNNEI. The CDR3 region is CASSEGGLPFEQFF. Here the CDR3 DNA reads TGTGCCAGCAGTGAAGGGGGACTCCCGTTTGAGCAGTTCTTC. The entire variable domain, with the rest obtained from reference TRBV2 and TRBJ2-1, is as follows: EPEVTQTPSHQVTQMGQEVILRCVPISNHLYFYWYRQILGQKVEFLVSFYNNEISEKSEIFDDQFSVERPDGSNFTLKIRSTKLEDSAMYFCASSEGGLPFEQFFGPGTRLTVL.